The clone carrying this T cell receptor (beta chain) was seen only a few times. Its antigen is unknown. The entry originates in a study of T cells in Graves' hyperthyroidism and ophthalmopathy. Whole-study results and caveats: Stable hyperthyroidism was told apart from ophthalmopathy by a model built on 13 V-J features.

TCR beta CDR3 sequences were amplified from RNA transcripts. HTBI primers were the set used in a first-round RT-PCR of the TCR CDR3. TCRdb processed the multiplex PCR reads anew with MiXCR; each CDR3 protein has one entry. This table holds some 150,000 distinct CDR3 sequences, over 20% found once. The CDR3 runs 15 residues. The germline CDR1 and CDR2 sequences are DFQATT and SNEGSKA (reference sequence). With 6 bases removed from V and 5 bases from J, the gap between germline ends came to 17 bases. Sequenced: blood. This receptor was identified in a woman between 45 and 65 years old with Graves' hyperthyroidism that later progressed to Graves' ophthalmopathy. The V and J genes are TRBV20-1 and TRBJ1-6, with D perhaps matching TRBD1 (5 bases). CDR3 DNA sequence: TGCAGTGCCAAGCTACCGGGACGGAATAATTCACCCCTCCACTTT. It yields the protein CSAKLPGRNNSPLHF.